This T cell receptor beta chain was profiled in a study of regulatory T cells in long-lasting Graves disease. Overall study findings and caveats: Persistent Graves' patients had lower TCR diversity than newly diagnosed ones.

Time point given: newly diagnosed GD, antithyroid drugs for less than 3 months. RNA from PBMCs was the source of the TCR library. TCR beta libraries were built with iRepertoire HTBI primers and Arm-PCR of CDR3 regions. MiXCR, run by TCRdb on the multiplex PCR reads, gives a single entry per CDR3 protein. This sample carries roughly 560,000 distinct CDR3 sequences, around 15% of them seen once, and the ten largest clones take around 25%. The V and J ends lost 0 bases and 3 bases respectively, with 8 bases between them. Germline V gene sequence: CDR1 GTSNPN, CDR2 SVGIG (reference sequence). This CDR3 comprises 13 residues. Regarding this clonotype: Antigen: not known.

This sample also appeared in a second study, on T cells in Graves' hyperthyroidism and ophthalmopathy. From that report: Exclusion of a patient resulted from uncontrolled infection, other autoimmune disease, pregnancy or lactation.

The receptor was isolated from a woman aged 35 to 59 with Graves disease. V and J are TRBV30 and TRBJ1-2; D ambiguous. The sample consisted of peripheral blood mononuclear cells (PBMCs), taken at new diagnosis, from a patient treated with antithyroid drugs. In DNA, the CDR3 is TGTGCCTGGAGTGTAAACGTCTACTATGGCTACACCTTC. Encoded protein: CAWSVNVYYGYTF.